This record covers a single T cell receptor (beta chain). The sample is drawn from a study of T cell changes during pregnancy in multiple sclerosis. Germline values: CDR1 SNHLY, CDR2 FYNNEI. Between the trimmed V and J ends, which lost 7 bases and 2 bases, there was a span of 14 bases. The CDR3 is 14 residues long. Generated by immunoSEQ multiplex PCR, the TCRdb table keeps only in-frame clones and is missing some. The sample includes fewer than 150,000 clones, 90% to 98% of them seen just once. Sequenced here: peripheral blood, sampled after pregnancy. This clonotype was obtained from a female donor with multiple sclerosis, enrolled in a pregnancy study. The chain combines TRBV2 with TRBJ1-2; D gene uncertain. The CDR3 sequence: CASNPLKANYGYTF. The CDR3 region has the DNA TGTGCCAGCAATCCACTAAAGGCGAACTATGGCTACACCTTC.